This TCR beta chain was sequenced in a study of T-cell reconstitution after alpha-beta-depleted transplantation in children (TCRdb year 2016). Context from the whole study: Using TCR repertoire profiling, the study quantitatively followed how T-cell immune reconstitution unfolded in children after TCRalphabeta/CD19-depleted allogeneic hematopoietic cell transplantation.

The germline V gene specifies ENHRY as CDR1 and SYGVKD as CDR2. Its CDR3 holds 12 amino acids, cysteine through phenylalanine. Here the CDR3 DNA is all that survives: 36 bases in frame from base 1. V sheds 6 bases and J sheds 3 bases, leaving 6 bases between their ends. In this sample, this clonotype turned up many times. Its antigen is still unknown. Base qualities are not recorded, but no much larger clone differs from it by a single base. Receptor amplification or capture employed PCR. Sequenced on an Illumina HiSeq 2500. Molecular barcoding was employed in the preparation of TCR libraries, with unique molecular identifiers being used to normalize TCRbeta repertoire quantification. Using fastp trimming at Q25 and MiXCR clonotype assembly, TCRdb reanalyzed the public sequencing data and kept in-frame beta chains. Records with the same CDR3 protein are collapsed into one entry carrying the most frequent genes and DNA. The sample data list about 610,000 distinct CDR3 sequences, and about 11% of these were observed just once. Less than 5% of the sample comes from the top ten.

Source: PBMCs from the stem cell graft donor, taken from the stem cell graft. The TCR originated in a human donor who donated a stem cell graft to a child with acute myeloid leukemia. The rearranged chain carries TRBV10-3 and TRBJ2-1, with no reliable assignment of the D segment. The DNA sequence is as follows: TGTGCCATCAGGGGGAACTACAATGAGCAGTTCTTC. Its translation is CAIRGNYNEQFF.